The entry that follows covers one T cell receptor beta chain sequence. Antigen unknown. This sample was taken from a study of cytomegalovirus exposure and HLA in healthy donors. Study findings and constraints: In vitro data verified three CMV-associated chains as specific for CMV antigens. In a later analysis, V- and J-gene trimming of beta chains associated with a DCLRE1C missense variant, replicated independently. A reported reduction in N-insertions relative to the roughly 670-donor mean was seen in an Asian-associated ancestry cluster in a later analysis.

The PCR was carried out with 60 Vbeta primers and 13 Jbeta primers. The repertoire was sequenced with immunoSEQ multiplex PCR; TCRdb's copy has only in-frame clones and lacks some. The sample yields 150,000 to 200,000 clones, 70% to 80% seen once. The CDR3 runs 15 residues. Germline CDR1 MNHEY, CDR2 SVGAGI. V lost 2 bases, J lost 1 base, and 11 bases lay in between. Material: PBMCs. The J gene is TRBJ1-1, the V gene TRBV6-5; the D gene is possibly TRBD1 (5 bases). The origin of this receptor is a woman aged 40 to 50 in good health and CMV-seronegative. The CDR3 loop reads CASSYSGRANTEAFF. CDR3 sequence (DNA): TGTGCCAGCAGTTACAGTGGCAGGGCGAACACTGAAGCTTTCTTT.